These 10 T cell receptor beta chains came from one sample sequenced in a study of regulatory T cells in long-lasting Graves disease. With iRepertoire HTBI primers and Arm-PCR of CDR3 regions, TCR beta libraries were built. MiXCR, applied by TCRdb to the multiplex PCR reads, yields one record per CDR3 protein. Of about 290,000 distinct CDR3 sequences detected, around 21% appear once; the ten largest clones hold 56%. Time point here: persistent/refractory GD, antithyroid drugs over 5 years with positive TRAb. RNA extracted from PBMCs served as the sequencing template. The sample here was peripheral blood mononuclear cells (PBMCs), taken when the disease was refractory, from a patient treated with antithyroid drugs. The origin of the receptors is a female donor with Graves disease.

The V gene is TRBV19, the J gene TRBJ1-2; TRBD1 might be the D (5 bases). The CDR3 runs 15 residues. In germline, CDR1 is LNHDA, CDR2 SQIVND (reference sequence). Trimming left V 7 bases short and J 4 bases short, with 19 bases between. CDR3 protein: CASKESQRGPYGYTF. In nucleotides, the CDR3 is TGTGCCAGTAAGGAATCCCAACGGGGACCCTATGGCTACACCTTC.

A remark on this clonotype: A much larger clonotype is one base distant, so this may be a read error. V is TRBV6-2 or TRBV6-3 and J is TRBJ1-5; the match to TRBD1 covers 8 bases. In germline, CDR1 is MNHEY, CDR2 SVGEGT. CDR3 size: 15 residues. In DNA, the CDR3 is TGTCCCAGCAGTAAGGCAGGGGGCGGCAATCAGCCCCAGCATTTT. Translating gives CPSSKAGGGNQPQHF.

The CDR3, as DNA: TGTGCCAGCACCACCCCCGGGAGATTGGGCGAGCAGTACTTC. Amino acids: CASTTPGRLGEQYF. V gene TRBV7-3 combines with J gene TRBJ2-5, with TRBD2 as a possible D gene (6 bases). The J call is doubtful: the DNA matches TRBJ2-7 better. From germline, CDR1 is SGHTA and CDR2 FQGTGA. The CDR3 is 14 residues long.

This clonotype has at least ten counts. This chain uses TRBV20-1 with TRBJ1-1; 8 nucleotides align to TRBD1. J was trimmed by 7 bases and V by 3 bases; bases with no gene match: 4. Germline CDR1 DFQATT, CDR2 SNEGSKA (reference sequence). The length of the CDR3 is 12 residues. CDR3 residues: CSASYRGFEAFF. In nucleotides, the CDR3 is TGCAGTGCTAGCTACAGGGGGTTTGAAGCTTTCTTT.

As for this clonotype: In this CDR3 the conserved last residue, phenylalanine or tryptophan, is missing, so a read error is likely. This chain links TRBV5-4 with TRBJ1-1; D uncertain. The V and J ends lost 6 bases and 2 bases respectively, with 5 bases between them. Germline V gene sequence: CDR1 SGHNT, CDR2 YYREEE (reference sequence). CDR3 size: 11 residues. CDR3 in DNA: TGTGCCAGCACCTCCAACACTGAAGCTTTCCTT. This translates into CASTSNTEAFL.

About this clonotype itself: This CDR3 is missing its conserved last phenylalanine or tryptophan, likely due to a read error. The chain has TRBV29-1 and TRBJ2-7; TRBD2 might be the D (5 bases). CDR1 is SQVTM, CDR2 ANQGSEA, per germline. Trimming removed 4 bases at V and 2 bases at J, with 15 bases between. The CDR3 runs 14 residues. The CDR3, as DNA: TGCAGCGTTGTGAGGGCAGATTACCCCTACGAGCAGTACCTC. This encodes CSVVRADYPYEQYL.

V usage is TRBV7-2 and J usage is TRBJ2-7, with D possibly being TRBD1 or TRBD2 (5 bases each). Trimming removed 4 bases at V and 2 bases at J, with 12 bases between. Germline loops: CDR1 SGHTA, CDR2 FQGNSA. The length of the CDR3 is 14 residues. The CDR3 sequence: CASSWYQGPYEQYF. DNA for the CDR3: TGTGCCAGCAGCTGGTACCAGGGACCCTACGAGCAGTACTTC.

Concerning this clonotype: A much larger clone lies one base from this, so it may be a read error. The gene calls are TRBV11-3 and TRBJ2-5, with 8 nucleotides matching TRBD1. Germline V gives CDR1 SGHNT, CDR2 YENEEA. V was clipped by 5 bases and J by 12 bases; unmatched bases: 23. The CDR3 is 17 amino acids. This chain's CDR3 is CASSRNGTGGCAPGEYF. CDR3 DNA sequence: TGTGCCAGCAGCCGTAATGGGACAGGAGGTTGTGCCCCGGGGGAGTACTTC.

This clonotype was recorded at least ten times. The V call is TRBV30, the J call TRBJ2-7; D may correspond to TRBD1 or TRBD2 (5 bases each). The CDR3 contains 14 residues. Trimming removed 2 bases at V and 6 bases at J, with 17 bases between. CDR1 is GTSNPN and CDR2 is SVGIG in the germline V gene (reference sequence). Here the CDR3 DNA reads TGTGCCTGGAGTCTTTGGGGGAGTTTCCGCGAGCAGTACTTC. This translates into CAWSLWGSFREQYF.

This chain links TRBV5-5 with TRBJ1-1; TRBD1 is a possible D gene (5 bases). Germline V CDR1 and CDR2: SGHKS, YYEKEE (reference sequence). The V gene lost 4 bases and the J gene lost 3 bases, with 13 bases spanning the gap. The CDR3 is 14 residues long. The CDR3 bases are TGTGCCAGCAGCCTGGAGCGGGGCTACACTGAAGCTTTCTTT. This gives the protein CASSLERGYTEAFF.